One sample yielded the 24 T cell receptor beta chains listed below, sequenced in a study of cytomegalovirus exposure and HLA in healthy donors. Libraries were prepared by immunoSEQ multiplex PCR; TCRdb keeps only in-frame clonotypes and omits some of them. The table has approximately 220,000 clones, roughly 84% seen once; the top ten hold about 14%. Sequencing used PBMCs. Receptors were obtained from a woman younger than 45 in good health and CMV-seropositive.

This clone has only one observation. The rearrangement uses TRBV2 and TRBJ2-3; no clear D. V lost 8 bases, J lost 2 bases, and 14 bases lay in between. This CDR3 has 14 amino acids. Per the germline V gene, CDR1 is SNHLY and CDR2 is FYNNEI. The CDR3 nucleotides are TGTGCCAGCTCAGCCACCACTAACACAGATACGCAGTATTTT. Encoded protein: CASSATTNTDTQYF.

This chain joins TRBV11-2 and TRBJ2-1; possible D gene TRBD1, 6 bases. Deletions cut 1 base from V and 9 bases from J, with 7 bases between. This CDR3 region has 12 residues. Germline CDR1 SGHAT, CDR2 FQNNGV. The CDR3 loop is CASSLVDSEQFF. As DNA, the CDR3 is TGTGCCAGCAGCTTAGTGGACAGTGAGCAGTTCTTC.

V gene TRBV30 combines with J gene TRBJ1-1, with TRBD1 identical over 7 bases. Germline CDR1 and CDR2: GTSNPN and SVGIG (reference sequence). CDR3 size: 15 residues. The ends lost 2 bases at V and 3 bases at J; junction bases unmatched: 9. The CDR3 is CAWSPLVRGDTEAFF. The CDR3 DNA sequence: TGTGCCTGGAGTCCTCTGGTCAGGGGGGACACTGAAGCTTTCTTT.

The chain employs TRBV2 and TRBJ2-7; tentatively, D is TRBD2 (6 bases). This CDR3 spans 17 amino acids. Trimming removed 5 bases from V and 6 bases from J, with 26 bases in between. Germline lookup yields CDR1 SNHLY and CDR2 FYNNEI. The CDR3 loop reads CASSPPSGLLSWGEQYF. The CDR3 bases are TGTGCCAGCAGTCCACCTTCGGGACTCCTTTCTTGGGGCGAGCAGTACTTC.

The chain carries TRBV7-6 and TRBJ1-2; D possibly corresponds to TRBD1 (5 bases). The CDR3 has 14 residues. V was pared by 2 bases and J by 3 bases, with 10 bases between. The germline gives CDR1 SGHVS, CDR2 FNYEAQ. The CDR3 loop is CASSLSQGDYGYTF. CDR3 nucleotide sequence: TGTGCCAGCAGCTTATCGCAGGGCGACTATGGCTACACCTTC.

The V and J genes are TRBV28 and TRBJ2-6; D gene uncertain. Germline lookup yields CDR1 MDHEN and CDR2 SYDVKM. V lost 8 bases and J 0 bases, leaving 11 bases between the germline ends. CDR3 size: 15 residues. CDR3 residues: CASHPALSGANVLTF. The CDR3 DNA reads as TGTGCCAGCCACCCCGCCCTCTCTGGGGCCAACGTCCTGACTTTC.

The chain couples TRBV6-5 to TRBJ1-2; 10 bases fit TRBD1. The CDR3 contains 14 residues. V trimming: 6 bases; J trimming: 8 bases; junction bases outside the gene matches: 9. CDR1 and CDR2 (germline): MNHEY, SVGAGI. This CDR3 reads CASRTGTGDVGYTF. The CDR3 DNA reads TGTGCCAGCAGGACCGGGACAGGGGATGTAGGCTACACCTTC.

J is TRBJ1-1 and V is TRBV9; D is unresolved. The CDR3 is 14 amino acids. Germline CDR1 and CDR2: SGDLS and YYNGEE. Trimming removed 2 bases at V and 0 bases at J, with 8 bases between. This CDR3 is CASSVDTVNTEAFF. Written as DNA, the CDR3 is TGTGCCAGCAGCGTCGACACCGTGAACACTGAAGCTTTCTTT.

V is TRBV14 and J is TRBJ2-3; 9 nucleotides match TRBD1. Germline values: CDR1 SGHDN, CDR2 FVKESK. With V trimmed by 3 bases and J by 0 bases, 1 base remained unmatched. This CDR3 is 15 amino acids long. The CDR3 sequence is CASSHGQGSTDTQYF. The CDR3 coding sequence is TGTGCCAGCAGCCATGGACAGGGGAGCACAGATACGCAGTATTTT.

The rearrangement uses TRBV5-1 and TRBJ2-7; D uncertain. Germline V gene data show CDR1 as SGHRS and CDR2 as YFSETQ. Trimming removed 1 base at V and 2 bases at J, with 4 bases between. The CDR3 length is 12 residues. In DNA form, the CDR3 reads TGCGCCAGCAGCTTGACAGCCTACGAGCAGTACTTC. Its protein product is CASSLTAYEQYF.

This chain uses TRBV4-1 with TRBJ2-7, with a possible D match to TRBD2 (5 bases). CDR3 length: 17 amino acids. V was trimmed by 0 bases and J by 0 bases, leaving 15 bases between them. Germline-derived CDR1 and CDR2 are MGHRA and YSYEKL. The CDR3 bases are TGCGCCAGCAGCCAAGAAATGGAGCGGATGCGCTCCTACGAGCAGTACTTC. Its translation: CASSQEMERMRSYEQYF.

The chain links TRBV6-5 to TRBJ1-1; perhaps TRBD1 as D (6 bases). Germline V gives CDR1 MNHEY, CDR2 SVGAGI. V was clipped by 6 bases and J by 5 bases, with 13 bases between them. The CDR3 is 13 amino acids. The CDR3 coding sequence is TGTGCCAGCAGCGCTACAGGGTTGACTGAAGCTTTCTTT. Protein product: CASSATGLTEAFF.

The chain employs TRBV6-6 and TRBJ2-3; D possibly corresponds to TRBD2 (6 bases). V shed 0 bases and J shed 3 bases, with 10 bases lying between them. This CDR3 region has 15 residues. Germline loops: CDR1 MNHNY, CDR2 SVGAGI (reference sequence). CDR3 protein: CASSYSRGGTDTQYF. The DNA for the CDR3 is TGTGCCAGCAGTTACTCGCGGGGTGGGACAGATACGCAGTATTTT.

The V gene is TRBV4-3, the J gene TRBJ1-2; 8 bases align to TRBD1. J lost 8 bases, V lost 0 bases, and 11 bases had no gene match. CDR1 and CDR2 from the germline V gene are LGHNA and YSLEER. The CDR3 is made up of 16 amino acids. CDR3 sequence reads: CASSQDSETGEDGYTF. As DNA, the CDR3 is TGCGCCAGCAGCCAAGATTCCGAGACAGGGGAAGACGGCTACACCTTC.

This clone was counted between two and nine times. The chain uses TRBV28 and TRBJ1-5; D is perhaps TRBD1 (6 bases). CDR1 is MDHEN and CDR2 is SYDVKM in the germline V gene. Trimming took off 6 bases at V and 6 bases at J, with 12 bases between the two ends. The CDR3 covers 13 residues. CDR3 in DNA: TGTGCCAGCAGGACAGGACGTGTTCAGCCCCAGCATTTT. Its protein product is CASRTGRVQPQHF.

The rearrangement uses TRBV27 and TRBJ1-5; a weak D match, TRBD1 (5 bases). The V gene lost 5 bases and the J gene lost 3 bases, with 14 bases spanning the gap. CDR1 is MNHEY and CDR2 is SMNVEV in the germline V gene (reference sequence). The CDR3 covers 15 residues. The CDR3, as DNA: TGTGCCAGCAGTCGGGGCGGGGGTACCAATCAGCCCCAGCATTTT. Protein: CASSRGGGTNQPQHF.

The chain is built from TRBV5-4 and TRBJ2-7, with TRBD1 matching 12 bases. Looked up from germline, CDR1 is SGHNT and CDR2 is YYREEE (reference sequence). Germline trimming cut 4 bases from V and 9 bases from J; bases unmatched to any gene: 5. The CDR3 is 13 amino acids. The CDR3 loop is CASSTGQGASQYF. For the CDR3, the DNA is TGTGCCAGCAGCACGGGACAGGGGGCATCGCAGTACTTC.

CDR3 sequence (DNA): TGTGCCAGCAGCCCACTAGCGGGTCCCTACGAGCAGTACTTC. Encoded protein: CASSPLAGPYEQYF. The rearrangement links TRBV28 to TRBJ2-7; 9 positions match TRBD2. The CDR3 totals 14 residues. V shed 6 bases, J shed 2 bases, and the junction held 5 bases outside the gene matches. Looked up from germline, CDR1 is MDHEN and CDR2 is SYDVKM.

The chain has TRBV2 and TRBJ1-4; D is ambiguous. This CDR3 has 13 residues. Germline assignment: CDR1 SNHLY and CDR2 FYNNEI. Trimming took 4 bases from V and 6 from J, leaving 9 bases between them. CDR3 residues: CASSAQGDEKLFF. The CDR3 nucleotides are TGTGCCAGCAGTGCGCAAGGCGATGAAAAACTGTTTTTT.

The J gene is TRBJ2-7, the V gene TRBV30; 9 bases map to TRBD1. The germline V gene encodes CDR1 GTSNPN and CDR2 SVGIG (reference sequence). The ends lost 4 bases at V and 3 bases at J; junction bases unmatched: 7. The CDR3 is 14 amino acids. CDR3 in amino acids: CAWTGGQGIYEQYF. CDR3 bases: TGTGCCTGGACCGGGGGACAGGGAATCTACGAGCAGTACTTC.

There are many counts of this clone. The J gene is TRBJ1-2, the V gene TRBV6-1; 8 positions match TRBD1. CDR3 size: 14 residues. Germline V gene sequence: CDR1 MNHNS, CDR2 SASEGT. Trimming removed 2 bases from V and 4 bases from J; junction bases left unmatched: 3. CDR3 sequence: CASSERDRGYGYTF. In nucleotides, the CDR3 is TGTGCCAGCAGTGAACGTGACAGGGGCTATGGCTACACCTTC.

This clone was counted only a few times. The rearrangement joins TRBV13 to TRBJ1-3; D not resolved. CDR3 size: 14 residues. CDR1 PRHDT and CDR2 FYEKMQ come from the germline V gene (reference sequence). V lost 5 bases and J 1 base, leaving 9 bases between the germline ends. CDR3 loop: CASSARRSGNTIYF. CDR3 nucleotide sequence: TGTGCCAGCAGCGCCAGGAGGTCTGGAAACACCATATATTTT.

The chain joins TRBV5-1 to TRBJ2-5; the match to TRBD1 covers 8 bases. Germline loops: CDR1 SGHRS, CDR2 YFSETQ. The CDR3 loop spans 16 amino acids. V trimming: 0 bases; J trimming: 0 bases; junction bases outside the gene matches: 4. CDR3 protein: CASSLEDRVYQETQYF. The CDR3 DNA sequence: TGCGCCAGCAGCTTGGAGGACAGGGTTTACCAAGAGACCCAGTACTTC.

V is TRBV18 and J is TRBJ2-3; 8 bases map to TRBD1. Germline CDR1 reads KGHSH; CDR2 reads LQKENI. J lost 0 bases, V lost 3 bases, and 5 bases had no gene match. This CDR3 is built from 16 residues. As DNA, the CDR3 is TGTGCCAGCTCACCGCGGGACAGGTCTAGCACAGATACGCAGTATTTT. Amino acid sequence: CASSPRDRSSTDTQYF.